This T cell receptor (beta chain) was identified in a study of pediatric ulcerative colitis. The J segment lost 3 bases and the V segment lost 4 bases, leaving 4 bases of the junction unmatched. Germline V CDR1 and CDR2: MNHEY, SMNVEV (reference sequence). This CDR3 comprises 15 residues. Clones were sequenced by immunoSEQ multiplex PCR, and TCRdb holds only the in-frame ones, with some missing. Of roughly 30,000 clones listed, roughly 78% are singletons. This clonotype originated in a boy aged 5-17 years with severe ulcerative colitis. Sequenced sample: blood. The chain recombines TRBV27 with TRBJ1-1, with 11 bases lining up with TRBD1. The CDR3 region is CASSSPGQGDTEAFF. CDR3 DNA: TGTGCCAGCAGTTCACCGGGACAGGGGGACACTGAAGCTTTCTTT.